The text below deals with one T cell receptor beta chain. Its antigen is currently unknown. Germline V CDR1 and CDR2: MNHNS, SASEGT. J was trimmed by 5 bases and V by 3 bases; bases with no gene match: 4. The CDR3 length is 15 residues. The source of the sample is a study of cytomegalovirus exposure and HLA in healthy donors. Study-wide points: Clonal expansion, a later analysis showed, was greater in HLA-associated TCR beta chains than in equally common others.

PCR amplification relied on 60 Vbeta primers (plus 13 Jbeta primers). Profiling relied on immunoSEQ multiplex PCR, and the TCRdb table lists in-frame clones only, not all of them. Altogether about 31,000 clones are present, 80% to 90% being singletons, with the ten largest covering 2.7%. The receptor was isolated from a boy aged 10-17 years in good health and CMV-seronegative. This chain connects TRBV6-1 to TRBJ1-4; 9 positions match TRBD1. The sample comprised PBMCs. CDR3 loop: CASSDIDRGNEKLFF. The DNA for the CDR3 is TGTGCCAGCAGTGATATAGACAGGGGGAATGAAAAACTGTTTTTT.